Below are 27 T cell receptor beta chains sequenced from a single sample in a study of T cell repertoires in ileal Crohn's disease. Repertoires were generated with immunoSEQ multiplex PCR, while TCRdb's copy carries only in-frame clones and drops some. The sample contains under 9,000 clones, 70% of which appear only once. The sequenced material came from ileal tissue. Receptors originate from an adult with Crohn's disease.

The sample holds a few counts of this clone. One end of the junction is discordant with germline, which a read error may explain. This chain links TRBV7-3 with TRBJ1-1; D is undetermined. The germline gives CDR1 SGHTA, CDR2 FQGTGA. The CDR3 extends over 15 amino acids. CDR3 region: CASRLNPQPSSEAFF. The CDR3 DNA is TGTGCCAGCAGATTAAATCCCCAACCAAGCTCTGAAGCTTTCTTT.

The chain recombines TRBV5-1 with TRBJ2-3; weak D call: TRBD2 (5 bases). The germline V gene encodes CDR1 SGHRS and CDR2 YFSETQ. The CDR3 spans 13 residues. V lost 5 bases, J lost 0 bases, and 7 bases lay in between. The CDR3 protein is CASRADSTDTQYF. CDR3 nucleotide sequence: TGCGCCAGCAGAGCGGATAGCACAGATACGCAGTATTTT.

J is TRBJ1-5 and V is TRBV2; D gene ambiguous. V lost 1 base, J lost 6 bases, and 7 bases lay in between. The germline gives CDR1 SNHLY, CDR2 FYNNEI. CDR3 length equals 13 residues. CDR3 loop: CASSEGGGQPQHF. CDR3 DNA sequence: TGTGCCAGCAGTGAAGGGGGAGGTCAGCCCCAGCATTTT.

Turning to this clone: The same CDR3 can be traced to other DNA sequences in this sample. The chain has TRBV18 and TRBJ2-7; D may be TRBD1 (6 bases). Looked up from germline, CDR1 is KGHSH and CDR2 is LQKENI. Trimming stripped 9 bases from V and 5 bases from J, with 17 bases between. This CDR3 region has 13 residues. DNA for the CDR3: TGTGCCAGTTCGGGGACAAGGGATAACGAGCAGTACTTC. Amino acid sequence: CASSGTRDNEQYF.

V is TRBV18 and J is TRBJ2-3; weak D call: TRBD1 (5 bases). The CDR3 loop spans 16 amino acids. CDR1 KGHSH and CDR2 LQKENI come from the germline V gene. V was shortened by 2 bases and J by 1 base, with 13 bases between the two germline ends. For the CDR3, the DNA is TGTGCCAGCTCACCATCTCCAGGGATGGGCACAGATACGCAGTATTTT. As protein: CASSPSPGMGTDTQYF. Combining the CDR3 with reference TRBV18 and TRBJ2-3 gives the whole variable domain NAGVMQNPRHLVRRRGQEARLRCSPMKGHSHVYWYRQLPEEGLKFMVYLQKENIIDESGMPKERFSAEFPKEGPSILRIQQVVRGDSAAYFCASSPSPGMGTDTQYFGPGTRLTVL.

The V gene is TRBV19, the J gene TRBJ2-2, with TRBD2 identical over 7 bases. Germline-derived CDR1 and CDR2 are LNHDA and SQIVND (reference sequence). V trimming: 3 bases; J trimming: 1 base; junction bases outside the gene matches: 5. The CDR3 consists of 16 residues. In DNA, the CDR3 is TGTGCCAGTAGTATTGGCGGCGGGGGGAACACCGGGGAGCTGTTTTTT. Translated, it gives CASSIGGGGNTGELFF.

This chain links TRBV6-1 with TRBJ2-3; 8 positions agree with TRBD2. The junction had 7 bases not matched to a gene; V was cut back by 10 bases and J by 1 base. This CDR3 comprises 14 residues. From germline, CDR1 is MNHNS and CDR2 SASEGT. DNA for the CDR3: TGTGCCACCGACGAGACTAGCGGCACAGATACGCAGTATTTT. It encodes CATDETSGTDTQYF.

This clone has just one count. V usage is TRBV6-1 and J usage is TRBJ1-4; TRBD1 agrees at 7 bases. V shed 6 bases, J shed 7 bases, and the junction held 8 bases outside the gene matches. The germline V gene has CDR1 MNHNS and CDR2 SASEGT. This CDR3 comprises 14 residues. CDR3 sequence: CASREAGGREKLFF. The CDR3 DNA reads as TGTGCCAGCAGGGAGGCAGGGGGACGTGAAAAACTGTTTTTT.

This chain uses TRBV5-1 with TRBJ1-2; possible D gene TRBD1, 6 bases. V lost 2 bases, J lost 1 base, and 6 bases lay in between. Germline V CDR1 and CDR2: SGHRS, YFSETQ. There are 13 residues in the CDR3. CDR3 protein: CASSLQGNYGYTF. The CDR3 nucleotides read TGCGCCAGCAGCTTACAGGGTAACTATGGCTACACCTTC.

The chain uses TRBV19 and TRBJ2-7, with unresolved D. The CDR3 runs to 14 residues. V was clipped by 5 bases and J by 1 base, with 12 bases between them. Per germline, CDR1 LNHDA and CDR2 SQIVND (reference sequence). The CDR3 sequence is CASSPLTGSYEQYF. The DNA for the CDR3 is TGTGCCAGTAGTCCGCTGACCGGGTCCTACGAGCAGTACTTC.

This clone is termed medium-sized (0.01 to 0.1%). The chain recombines TRBV4-1 with TRBJ2-7; D is possibly TRBD2 (6 bases). V was clipped by 4 bases and J by 0 bases, with 13 bases between them. Germline CDR1 is MGHRA and CDR2 is YSYEKL. The CDR3 runs to 15 residues. The CDR3 loop is CASSLGTSSSYEQYF. DNA of the CDR3: TGCGCCAGCAGCCTGGGGACTTCTAGCTCCTACGAGCAGTACTTC.

This chain connects TRBV7-2 to TRBJ1-3; 7 nucleotides align to TRBD1. Losses at the gene ends were 5 bases for V and 2 bases for J; bases not matched to a gene: 3. From germline, CDR1 is SGHTA and CDR2 FQGNSA. The CDR3 length is 14 residues. This CDR3 reads CASSPQGTGNTIYF. The CDR3 DNA sequence: TGTGCCAGCAGCCCACAGGGGACTGGAAACACCATATATTTT.

The chain couples TRBV18 to TRBJ1-2; unclear D gene. In germline, CDR1 is KGHSH, CDR2 LQKENI. Trimming removed 0 bases from V and 0 bases from J, with 8 bases in between. The CDR3 loop spans 15 amino acids. CDR3 bases: TGTGCCAGCTCACCACCAACAGCATCTAACTATGGCTACACCTTC. It encodes CASSPPTASNYGYTF. Together with reference TRBV18 and TRBJ1-2, the CDR3 gives the full variable domain: NAGVMQNPRHLVRRRGQEARLRCSPMKGHSHVYWYRQLPEEGLKFMVYLQKENIIDESGMPKERFSAEFPKEGPSILRIQQVVRGDSAAYFCASSPPTASNYGYTFGSGTRLTVV.

As DNA, the CDR3 is TGTGCCAGCAGTTACGGATGGCGGGGAGGGCCATACGAGCAGTACTTC. Its translation is CASSYGWRGGPYEQYF. The chain combines TRBV6-5 with TRBJ2-7; 7 bases are a match to TRBD2. The V gene's germline CDR1 is MNHEY and CDR2 SVGAGI. Trimming at V came to 2 bases and at J to 4 bases, leaving 11 bases not matched to a gene. The CDR3 runs to 16 residues.

The CDR3: CASSSYMGSYYEQYF. In nucleotides, the CDR3 is TGTGCCAGCAGTTCGTACATGGGCAGCTACTACGAGCAGTACTTC. The J gene is TRBJ2-7, the V gene TRBV27, with no clear D. The CDR3 contains 15 residues. The V end lost 4 bases, the J end lost 3 bases, and 16 bases lay between the germline ends. The germline gives CDR1 MNHEY, CDR2 SMNVEV (reference sequence).

The chain recombines TRBV7-6 with TRBJ2-3; TRBD1 matches at 8 bases. CDR1 is SGHVS and CDR2 is FNYEAQ in the germline V gene. The CDR3 loop spans 16 amino acids. The trim removed 5 bases at V and 4 bases at J, leaving 11 bases unmatched. This CDR3 is CASSPLGQGTADTQYF. The CDR3 DNA reads as TGTGCCAGCAGCCCCCTCGGACAGGGAACGGCAGATACGCAGTATTTT.

This clone turned up a few times. The gene calls are TRBV7-2 and TRBJ1-1; D is uncertain. The V end was cut by 5 bases, the J end by 8 bases, with 15 bases between. This CDR3 is 13 amino acids long. Germline CDR1 is SGHTA and CDR2 is FQGNSA. This CDR3 is CASSPRGEREAFF. CDR3 bases: TGTGCCAGCAGCCCACGGGGAGAGCGAGAAGCTTTCTTT.

The V call is TRBV11-2, the J call TRBJ2-7; TRBD1 might be the D (6 bases). V was trimmed by 4 bases and J by 5 bases, leaving 12 bases between them. Germline V gives CDR1 SGHAT, CDR2 FQNNGV. CDR3 length equals 13 residues. CDR3 DNA sequence: TGTGCCAGCAGCTCTGCACAGGGAAACGAGCAGTACTTC. Amino acids: CASSSAQGNEQYF.

V and J are TRBV11-2 and TRBJ1-1, with a possible D match to TRBD1 (5 bases). V was trimmed by 4 bases and J by 8 bases, leaving 14 bases between them. Germline CDR1 reads SGHAT; CDR2 reads FQNNGV. This CDR3 is built from 13 residues. CDR3 in DNA: TGTGCCAGCAGCTCCCAGGCCCAGGGAGAAGCTTTCTTT. Protein product: CASSSQAQGEAFF.

The chain couples TRBV2 to TRBJ1-5; 11 nucleotides align to TRBD1. The germline V gene encodes CDR1 SNHLY and CDR2 FYNNEI. The CDR3 has 14 residues. Trimming cost V 8 bases and J 4 bases; bases outside gene matches: 4. The CDR3 DNA is TGTGCCAGCTGCAGGGACAGGGGGAATCAGCCCCAGCATTTT. It translates to CASCRDRGNQPQHF.

The chain combines TRBV30 with TRBJ1-4, with a tentative D call TRBD1 (5 bases). Trimming took 0 bases from V and 8 from J, leaving 13 bases between them. The CDR3 totals 14 residues. Germline V gene data show CDR1 as GTSNPN and CDR2 as SVGIG (reference sequence). CDR3 loop: CAWSVGGAREKLFF. CDR3 sequence (DNA): TGTGCCTGGAGTGTGGGAGGGGCCAGGGAAAAACTGTTTTTT.

The chain carries TRBV27 and TRBJ1-2; maybe TRBD1 (6 bases). This CDR3 spans 15 amino acids. Per germline, CDR1 MNHEY and CDR2 SMNVEV (reference sequence). Trimming took off 3 bases at V and 8 bases at J, with 19 bases between the two ends. CDR3 in DNA: TGTGCCAGCAGTTTCTCCGGGACAATCAGTCGAGGCTACACCTTC. It translates to CASSFSGTISRGYTF.

CDR3 amino acids: CASSAGTYSNQPQHF. Written as DNA, the CDR3 is TGTGCCAGCAGCGCCGGGACATATAGCAATCAGCCCCAGCATTTT. The genes are TRBV7-9 and TRBJ1-5; maybe TRBD1 (6 bases). This CDR3 comprises 15 residues. Between the trimmed V and J ends, which lost 5 bases and 0 bases, there was a span of 11 bases. Per the germline V gene, CDR1 is SEHNR and CDR2 is FQNEAQ (reference sequence).

J is TRBJ2-7 and V is TRBV30; D is unclear. CDR1 is GTSNPN and CDR2 is SVGIG in the germline V gene (reference sequence). Between the trimmed V and J ends, which lost 2 bases and 3 bases, there was a span of 5 bases. The CDR3 runs 11 residues. The CDR3 coding sequence is TGTGCCTGGAGTATGAGCTACGAGCAGTACTTC. Translation: CAWSMSYEQYF.

The V and J genes are TRBV7-9 and TRBJ1-6; tentative D call: TRBD1 (6 bases). The CDR3 has 14 residues. Trimming removed 3 bases at V and 10 bases at J, with 13 bases between. Per the germline V gene, CDR1 is SEHNR and CDR2 is FQNEAQ (reference sequence). CDR3 sequence: CASSFGQGRSPLHF. DNA of the CDR3: TGTGCCAGCAGCTTTGGTCAGGGGCGGTCACCCCTCCACTTT.

The gene calls are TRBV9 and TRBJ2-5; 7 bases map to TRBD2. The CDR3 contains 14 residues. The ends lost 4 bases at V and 2 bases at J; junction bases unmatched: 5. Per the germline V gene, CDR1 is SGDLS and CDR2 is YYNGEE. CDR3 protein: CASSRGGLQETQYF. For the CDR3, the DNA is TGTGCCAGCAGCCGCGGGGGTCTGCAAGAGACCCAGTACTTC.

V is TRBV6-6 and J is TRBJ1-2; no firm D call. Trimming took 0 bases from V and 2 from J, leaving 7 bases between them. In germline, CDR1 is MNHNY, CDR2 SVGAGI (reference sequence). The CDR3 covers 14 residues. Written as DNA, the CDR3 is TGTGCCAGCAGTTACTCGAGAGGGAACTATGGCTACACCTTC. Translating gives CASSYSRGNYGYTF.